The source of this TCR beta chain is a study of blood T cell repertoires in COVID-19. Study information: COVID-19 samples from acute and convalescent phases originated in the United States, Italy and Spain.

TCRdb's copy holds only in-frame clones and misses some; the assay was immunoSEQ multiplex PCR. The sample carries more than 150,000 clones, around 79% recorded once. The CDR3 has 14 amino acids. Per the germline V gene, CDR1 is LGHDT and CDR2 is YNNKEL (reference sequence). Trimming cost V 1 base and J 9 bases, with 10 bases left between them. Sequencing was done on a sample of peripheral blood. The chain recombines TRBV3-1 (or the pseudogene TRBV3-2) with TRBJ1-6; TRBD1 is a possible D gene (6 bases). The TCR comes from a woman aged 70-85 years with acute or convalescent COVID-19. The CDR3 nucleotides read TGTGCCAGCAGCCAAGTACAGGGCGGTTCACCCCTCCACTTT. This codes for CASSQVQGGSPLHF.